Detailed here is one T cell receptor (beta chain). No antigen is known for it. Semi-nested PCR with Nested Universal Primer A followed constant-region reverse priming of full-length variable regions. TCRdb reprocessed the 5' RACE reads with MiXCR, giving one entry per CDR3 protein. This sample has 7,500 to 10,000 distinct CDR3 sequences; 60% occur once, and the top ten carry approximately 6.2%. Study-wide results and caveats: Greatest tumor Treg TCR overlap was with tumor naive CD4+ cells.

CD4+CD45RO+CD25- cells were isolated as memory CD4+ T cells. Trimming removed 5 bases at V and 5 bases at J, with 14 bases between. The CDR3 sequence is 14 residues long. CDR1 is SGHAT, CDR2 FQNNGV, per germline. This sequence was found in a female donor with breast cancer. The source material was tumor-infiltrating memory CD4+ T cells sorted from the breast tumor. As for subset: memory CD4+ T cells, CD4+CD45RO+CD25-. The chain recombines TRBV11-2 with TRBJ2-3; the D is unclear. CDR3 loop: CASSPVIAGDTQYF. In DNA form, the CDR3 reads TGTGCCAGCAGCCCCGTTATTGCAGGAGATACGCAGTATTTT. Full variable domain (rest looked up from reference TRBV11-2 and TRBJ2-3): EAGVAQSPRYKIIEKRQSVAFWCNPISGHATLYWYQQILGQGPKLLIQFQNNGVVDDSQLPKDRFSAERLKGVDSTLKIQPAKLEDSAVYLCASSPVIAGDTQYFGPGTRLTVL.